Listed here are 9 T cell receptor beta chains from one sample, sequenced in a study of blood T cell repertoires in COVID-19 (dated by TCRdb to 2019 to 2021). Libraries were built with the immunoSEQ multiplex PCR assay. The table was pulled from immuneACCESS by TCRdb, which kept in-frame rearrangements only. Such tables lose some clones; where checked, under half of the loss comes from unresolved V genes, and the rest has no known cause. For this sample there are tens of thousands of clones; around 84% appear just once. The top ten constitute 12% of the sample. The sequencing sample was made of peripheral blood. These TCRs come from a human donor in a cohort sampled during active COVID-19.

The chain is built from TRBV28 and TRBJ1-2, with 8 bases matching TRBD1. Germline-derived CDR1 and CDR2 are MDHEN and SYDVKM. The trim removed 4 bases at V and 1 base at J, leaving 5 bases unmatched. There are 15 residues in the CDR3. CDR3 in amino acids: CASSSPDRVNYGYTF. CDR3 nucleotide sequence: TGTGCCAGCAGTTCCCCGGACAGGGTTAACTATGGCTACACCTTC.

The chain carries TRBV6-1 and TRBJ2-1, with 8 bases lining up with TRBD1. Germline-derived CDR1 and CDR2 are MNHNS and SASEGT. This CDR3 contains 18 residues. Trimming took 2 bases from V and 4 from J; bases not matched to a gene: 13. The CDR3 sequence: CASSEKTTGTGLYNEQFF. The CDR3 DNA follows: TGTGCCAGCAGTGAAAAGACCACCGGGACAGGCCTATACAATGAGCAGTTCTTC.

In DNA, the CDR3 is TGTGCCAGCAGTAACGGGGGTGGCACAGATACGCAGTATTTT. Encoded protein: CASSNGGGTDTQYF. This sequence joins TRBV2 and TRBJ2-3, with a tentative D call TRBD2 (6 bases). V was trimmed by 5 bases and J by 1 base, leaving 10 bases between them. Germline V gene sequence: CDR1 SNHLY, CDR2 FYNNEI. The CDR3 contains 14 residues.

J is TRBJ2-1 and V is TRBV2; D is perhaps TRBD2 (7 bases). The CDR3 is 12 amino acids. CDR1 is SNHLY, CDR2 FYNNEI, per germline. The V end was cut by 11 bases, the J end by 6 bases, with 14 bases between. CDR3 protein: CAGGGDSNEQFF. In nucleotides, the CDR3 is TGTGCCGGCGGGGGCGATAGCAATGAGCAGTTCTTC.

This clone has more than one count but fewer than ten. J is TRBJ2-7 and V is TRBV10-3; 8 positions match TRBD2. This CDR3 has 13 residues. The V gene's germline CDR1 is ENHRY and CDR2 SYGVKD. J was trimmed by 3 bases and V by 6 bases; bases with no gene match: 4. DNA of the CDR3: TGTGCCATCAGAAACGGGACTAGCTACGAGCAGTACTTC. Its protein product is CAIRNGTSYEQYF.

The chain joins TRBV2 to TRBJ1-6, with D perhaps matching TRBD1 (5 bases). CDR3 size: 14 residues. Germline V gene sequence: CDR1 SNHLY, CDR2 FYNNEI. V was clipped by 2 bases and J by 9 bases, with 11 bases between them. Here the CDR3 DNA reads TGTGCCAGCAGTGAACACAGGACCCTTTCACCCCTCCACTTT. It encodes CASSEHRTLSPLHF.

J is TRBJ1-3 and V is TRBV9, with D maybe TRBD1 (5 bases). The CDR3 sequence is 15 residues long. In germline, CDR1 is SGDLS, CDR2 YYNGEE. The V gene lost 0 bases and the J gene lost 4 bases, with 11 bases spanning the gap. CDR3 in DNA: TGTGCCAGCAGCGTAGAAGGGGTAGCAGGAAACACCATATATTTT. This translates into CASSVEGVAGNTIYF.

The chain has TRBV5-1 and TRBJ2-3; 9 positions agree with TRBD1. The trim removed 3 bases at V and 2 bases at J, leaving 4 bases unmatched. The CDR3 has 15 residues. Looked up from germline, CDR1 is SGHRS and CDR2 is YFSETQ. Here the CDR3 DNA reads TGCGCCAGCAGCTCCGGGACAGGGAACACAGATACGCAGTATTTT. Its protein product is CASSSGTGNTDTQYF.

This sequence joins TRBV24-1 and TRBJ2-6; D gene ambiguous. The CDR3 spans 15 residues. V was cut by 2 bases and J by 4 bases, with 8 bases left in between. From germline, CDR1 is KGHDR and CDR2 SFDVKD. Written as DNA, the CDR3 is TGTGCCACCAGTGATTCGAGGTCCGGGGCCAACGTCCTGACTTTC. Its translation is CATSDSRSGANVLTF.